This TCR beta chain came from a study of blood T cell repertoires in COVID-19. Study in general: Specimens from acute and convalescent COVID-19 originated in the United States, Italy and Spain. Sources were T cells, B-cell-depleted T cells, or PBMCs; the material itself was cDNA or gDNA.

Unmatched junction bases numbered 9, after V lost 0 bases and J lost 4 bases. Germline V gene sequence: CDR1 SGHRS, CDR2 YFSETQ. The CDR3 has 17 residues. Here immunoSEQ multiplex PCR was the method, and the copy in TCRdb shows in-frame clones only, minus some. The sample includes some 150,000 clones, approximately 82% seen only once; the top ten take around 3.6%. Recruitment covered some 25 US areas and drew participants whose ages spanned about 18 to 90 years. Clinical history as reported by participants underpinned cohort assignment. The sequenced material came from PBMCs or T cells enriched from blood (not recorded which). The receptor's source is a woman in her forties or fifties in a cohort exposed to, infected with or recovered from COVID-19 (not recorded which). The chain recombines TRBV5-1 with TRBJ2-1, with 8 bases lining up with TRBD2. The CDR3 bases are TGCGCCAGCAGCTTGGGCGGGACTAGTACCATATACAATGAGCAGTTCTTC. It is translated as CASSLGGTSTIYNEQFF.